The clone carrying this T cell receptor (beta chain) appeared once. Its antigen is unidentified. Use of 60 Vbeta and 13 Jbeta primers characterized the PCR. Some clones are missing from TCRdb's copy, which holds only in-frame ones; the method was immunoSEQ multiplex PCR. This table has approximately 160,000 clones, roughly 79% appearing once. This specimen comes from a study of cytomegalovirus exposure and HLA in healthy donors. The overall study: About 180 million T cells yielded around 120 million unique TCR beta sequences in earlier analysis.

Study-wide points: DRB1 showed the most TCR associations and HLA-C the fewest in a later analysis, as rates varied by HLA locus. A later analysis showed that HLA-associated TCR beta chains had undergone more clonal expansion than equally common others. In vitro work confirmed that a few CMV-associated chains recognize CMV antigens.

This sequence originates from a man aged 40-50 years in good health and CMV-seronegative. The sequenced material came from PBMCs.

CDR3: CASSFPRTLRQGTGELFF. The CDR3, as DNA: TGTGCCAGCAGCTTCCCGAGGACTTTAAGACAGGGGACCGGGGAGCTGTTTTTT. The J gene is TRBJ2-2, the V gene TRBV7-9; TRBD1 matches 8 bases. V dropped 3 bases and J dropped 5; count of bases not matched to a gene: 14. This CDR3 has 18 amino acids. In germline, CDR1 is SEHNR, CDR2 FQNEAQ (reference sequence).